This TCR beta chain is from a study of radiation and T cells in renal cell carcinoma. Profiled with immunoSEQ multiplex PCR; TCRdb holds only in-frame clones, not every one. The table lists 97,000 or so clones, 84% of them singletons. The time point denotes: blood 4 weeks post-SBRT, at nephrectomy. The treatment was: 15 Gy SBRT to primary tumor, nephrectomy 4 weeks later. Nephrectomy followed 15 Gy stereotactic body radiation by 4 weeks. Comments on this clone: Antigen unknown.

Broader study findings: From baseline, blood top tumor clonotypes peaked at 2 weeks post-radiation.

The sequence derives from a man in his sixties with renal cell carcinoma. The sample was blood, taken from a patient whose treatment included radiotherapy and nephrectomy.

The CDR3 DNA reads as TGCGCCAGCAGCCCCCGGACTAGCGGGAACGGGGATGAGCAGTTCTTC. Protein sequence: CASSPRTSGNGDEQFF. This chain uses TRBV5-1 with TRBJ2-1; TRBD2 agrees at 12 bases. Looked up from germline, CDR1 is SGHRS and CDR2 is YFSETQ. J lost 8 bases, V lost 4 bases, and 10 bases had no gene match. The CDR3 totals 16 residues.